In its sample, the clone carrying this T cell receptor (beta chain) was seen many times. The sample belongs to a study of neurological immune-mediated disorders. Study information: Secondary progressive cases numbered 3 among the approximately 35 multiple sclerosis patients, while the other 31 were relapsing-remitting.

V gave up 2 bases and J gave up 8 bases, with 8 bases separating them. This CDR3 spans 12 amino acids. Germline CDR1 MNHNY, CDR2 SVGAGI (reference sequence). Input was some 1 million sorted T cells, either CD4+ or CD8+. MiXCR, run by TCRdb on the 5' RACE reads, gives a single entry per CDR3 protein. The table lists 40,000 to 55,000 distinct CDR3 sequences, 4.5% to 7% of them singletons. The chain joins TRBV6-6 to TRBJ2-3; no reliable D call. This clonotype was sampled from a woman in her late teens or twenties with multiple sclerosis. Sample: CD4+ T cells from blood. The CDR3 protein is CASSYPLSTQYF. As DNA, the CDR3 is TGTGCCAGCAGTTACCCTTTAAGTACGCAGTATTTT.